The 12 T cell receptor beta chains below were found in one sample sequenced in a study of T cell responses to AZD1222 COVID-19 vaccine. Profiling relied on immunoSEQ multiplex PCR, and the TCRdb table lists in-frame clones only, not all of them. The sample lists 65,000 to 70,000 clones; 65% to 80% were seen once. This material consisted of peripheral blood, taken on day 0 of AZD1222 vaccination. These receptors originate from an adult in good health.

The rearrangement uses TRBV28 and TRBJ1-2; D remains unclear. The V gene's germline CDR1 is MDHEN and CDR2 SYDVKM. CDR3 size: 13 residues. V lost 2 bases to trimming and J lost 3 bases, with 7 bases between them. CDR3 amino acids: CASSLQVHYGYTF. CDR3 bases: TGTGCCAGCAGTTTACAGGTGCACTATGGCTACACCTTC.

The rearrangement uses TRBV5-1 and TRBJ2-1; the match to TRBD2 covers 8 bases. Germline CDR1 and CDR2: SGHRS and YFSETQ. The CDR3 consists of 15 residues. Trimming took 0 bases from V and 1 from J; bases not matched to a gene: 0. The CDR3 DNA reads as TGCGCCAGCAGCTTGGTAGCGGGGTCCTACAATGAGCAGTTCTTC. It specifies CASSLVAGSYNEQFF.

The chain carries TRBV27 and TRBJ2-7, with TRBD2 identical over 9 bases. The germline CDR1 and CDR2 sequences are MNHEY and SMNVEV (reference sequence). CDR3 size: 16 residues. V trimming: 3 bases; J trimming: 4 bases; junction bases outside the gene matches: 10. The CDR3 DNA reads as TGTGCCAGCAGTTTCGGAGGACTAGCGATCGGTTACGAGCAGTACTTC. Translated: CASSFGGLAIGYEQYF.

The V and J genes are TRBV11-2 and TRBJ2-7, with unresolved D. Germline assignment: CDR1 SGHAT and CDR2 FQNNGV. The length of the CDR3 is 15 residues. Deletions cut 1 base from V and 3 bases from J, with 13 bases between. Here the CDR3 reads CASSLGSIPNYEQYF. DNA of the CDR3: TGTGCCAGCAGCTTAGGTTCAATACCAAACTACGAGCAGTACTTC.

The chain uses TRBV11-2 and TRBJ1-2; 7 positions agree with TRBD1. The trim removed 5 bases at V and 5 bases at J, leaving 14 bases unmatched. The CDR3 length is 16 residues. CDR1 and CDR2 (germline): SGHAT, FQNNGV. The CDR3 nucleotides are TGTGCCAGCAGCGCCGAGAAGGGGGCTGGTGTATATGGCTACACCTTC. It codes for CASSAEKGAGVYGYTF.

V and J are TRBV9 and TRBJ2-5, with D hard to call. Per the germline V gene, CDR1 is SGDLS and CDR2 is YYNGEE. CDR3 size: 13 residues. V dropped 4 bases and J dropped 1 base, with 8 bases sitting between them. The CDR3 protein is CASSPQVQETQYF. The DNA for the CDR3 is TGTGCCAGCAGCCCCCAGGTCCAAGAGACCCAGTACTTC.

The CDR3 sequence: CASVDGSSMGYTF. In DNA form, the CDR3 reads TGTGCCAGCGTTGACGGATCCTCTATGGGCTACACCTTC. The rearrangement links TRBV12-3 or TRBV12-4 to TRBJ1-2, with D uncertain. The CDR3 has 13 residues. Trimming left V 8 bases short and J 8 bases short, with 18 bases between.

The chain employs TRBV6-6 and TRBJ2-1, with a tentative D call TRBD2 (7 bases). The germline V gene has CDR1 MNHNY and CDR2 SVGAGI (reference sequence). The CDR3 is 14 residues long. Trimming removed 6 bases from V and 4 bases from J, with 13 bases in between. The CDR3 region has the DNA TGTGCCAGCAGGAGGGGGGGGAATTACAATGAGCAGTTCTTC. This codes for CASRRGGNYNEQFF.

The chain carries TRBV6-5 and TRBJ1-1; a weak D match, TRBD1 (6 bases). CDR3 size: 13 residues. Trimming stripped 6 bases from V and 7 bases from J, with 15 bases between. CDR1 and CDR2 from the germline V gene are MNHEY and SVGAGI. CDR3 bases: TGTGCCAGCAGCCTGGATTCGGACAGTGAAGCTTTCTTT. Translated: CASSLDSDSEAFF.

Only one count was recorded for this clone. V and J are TRBV14 and TRBJ1-1; a weak D match, TRBD1 (5 bases). V shed 6 bases and J shed 6 bases, with 14 bases lying between them. The CDR3 contains 13 residues. CDR1 and CDR2 from the germline V gene are SGHDN and FVKESK. CDR3 residues: CASSVDNRAEAFF. DNA of the CDR3: TGTGCCAGCAGTGTGGACAATAGGGCTGAAGCTTTCTTT.

The rearrangement joins TRBV10-3 to TRBJ2-4, with TRBD2 matching over 7 bases. Losses at the gene ends were 0 bases for V and 1 base for J; bases not matched to a gene: 0. The CDR3 runs 15 residues. The germline V gene encodes CDR1 ENHRY and CDR2 SYGVKD. CDR3 loop: CAISESTSAKNIQYF. The CDR3 bases are TGTGCCATCAGTGAGTCGACTAGCGCCAAAAACATTCAGTACTTC.

V and J are TRBV18 and TRBJ1-3; D may be TRBD1 (6 bases). Germline CDR1 is KGHSH and CDR2 is LQKENI. The CDR3 totals 16 residues. V was clipped by 2 bases and J by 1 base, with 12 bases between them. CDR3 DNA sequence: TGTGCCAGCTCACCAGGGACCGGGACATCTGGAAACACCATATATTTT. Residues: CASSPGTGTSGNTIYF.